The 16 T cell receptor beta chains below all came from one sample that was sequenced in a study of OX40 agonist ivuxolimab in advanced cancers. This table comes from immunoSEQ multiplex PCR, and its TCRdb copy is limited to in-frame clones, with some not included. The sample has about 35,000 clones, more than 60% seen once. Material: CD4+ or CD8+ T cells sorted from blood, obtained in a trial of the OX40 agonist ivuxolimab. The receptors shown here come from an adult with an advanced solid tumor such as melanoma, head and neck, liver or kidney cancer.

The genes are TRBV6-5 and TRBJ1-6; 9 bases are shared with TRBD1. From germline, CDR1 is MNHEY and CDR2 SVGAGI. The trim removed 6 bases at V and 8 bases at J, leaving 5 bases unmatched. This CDR3 is 14 amino acids long. The DNA of the CDR3 is TGTGCCAGCAGCCGAAGGACAGGGGATTCACCCCTCCACTTT. Translated, it gives CASSRRTGDSPLHF.

The chain is built from TRBV6-1 and TRBJ1-1; D call uncertain. The length of the CDR3 is 14 residues. Germline V lookup: CDR1 MNHNS, CDR2 SASEGT. V was pared by 2 bases and J by 5 bases, with 12 bases between. In nucleotides, the CDR3 is TGTGCCAGCAGTGAATATAGTTCCGAGACTGAAGCTTTCTTT. Translation gives CASSEYSSETEAFF.

The chain has TRBV6-5 and TRBJ2-7; TRBD2 matches at 7 bases. Unmatched junction bases numbered 11, after V lost 6 bases and J lost 3 bases. The CDR3 sequence is 15 residues long. Germline assignment: CDR1 MNHEY and CDR2 SVGAGI. CDR3 in DNA: TGTGCCAGCAGGGCAAGCGGGGTAAAAGGCTACGAGCAGTACTTC. Its protein product is CASRASGVKGYEQYF.

DNA for the CDR3: TGTGCCAGCACGTCCCTCCGGGCCGAGCAGTACTTC. Translated, it gives CASTSLRAEQYF. The chain joins TRBV2 to TRBJ2-7, with D hard to call. Germline V gene lookup returns CDR1 SNHLY and CDR2 FYNNEI. Trimming left V 7 bases short and J 6 bases short, with 13 bases between. This CDR3 has 12 amino acids.

The chain carries TRBV30 and TRBJ2-3, with unresolved D. V lost 0 bases, J lost 2 bases, and 6 bases lay in between. Per germline, CDR1 GTSNPN and CDR2 SVGIG (reference sequence). The CDR3 totals 13 residues. This chain's CDR3 is CAWSVIPTDTQYF. In DNA, the CDR3 is TGTGCCTGGAGTGTTATACCCACAGATACGCAGTATTTT.

V usage is TRBV10-1 and J usage is TRBJ1-1; tentatively, D is TRBD1 (6 bases). The CDR3 runs to 15 residues. Germline V CDR1 and CDR2: WNHNN, SYGVQD (reference sequence). The V and J ends lost 4 bases and 1 base respectively, with 13 bases between them. Here the CDR3 DNA reads TGCGCCAGCAGTGTAAAACAGGGCAGGAACACTGAAGCTTTCTTT. Translating gives CASSVKQGRNTEAFF.

V gene TRBV6-1 combines with J gene TRBJ2-7; 10 bases fit TRBD1. V gave up 10 bases and J gave up 5 bases; unmatched junction bases: 11. Germline loops: CDR1 MNHNS, CDR2 SASEGT. The CDR3 is 14 residues long. CDR3 region: CAIQRETGGDEQYF. The CDR3 DNA reads as TGTGCCATTCAGCGCGAGACAGGGGGCGACGAGCAGTACTTC.

V usage is TRBV9 and J usage is TRBJ1-1; D is undetermined. Trimming removed 0 bases from V and 3 bases from J, with 12 bases in between. The CDR3 contains 15 residues. The germline gives CDR1 SGDLS, CDR2 YYNGEE. The CDR3 DNA is TGTGCCAGCAGCGTAGGGAGGGTTTGGGACACTGAAGCTTTCTTT. Its protein product is CASSVGRVWDTEAFF.

This chain connects TRBV5-4 to TRBJ1-6, with D possibly matching TRBD1 (5 bases). The germline V and J ends were trimmed by 4 bases and 10 bases, with 15 bases remaining between them. The germline V gene encodes CDR1 SGHNT and CDR2 YYREEE (reference sequence). The CDR3 length is 14 residues. CDR3 DNA sequence: TGTGCCAGCAGCCGGGACCCGACAGTGTCACCCCTCCACTTT. This encodes CASSRDPTVSPLHF.

The chain carries TRBV30 and TRBJ2-1; D gene unclear. CDR1 is GTSNPN, CDR2 SVGIG, per germline (reference sequence). V shed 1 base and J shed 7 bases, with 5 bases lying between them. The CDR3 is made up of 11 amino acids. The CDR3 DNA reads TGTGCCTGGAGTGAAGGGAATGAGCAGTTCTTC. Its protein is CAWSEGNEQFF. Together with reference TRBV30 and TRBJ2-1, the CDR3 gives the full variable domain: SQTIHQWPATLVQPVGSPLSLECTVEGTSNPNLYWYRQAAGRGLQLLFYSVGIGQISSEVPQNLSASRPQDRQFILSSKKLLLSDSGFYLCAWSEGNEQFFGPGTRLTVL.

The chain employs TRBV11-2 and TRBJ1-1, with D perhaps TRBD1 (5 bases). This CDR3 contains 11 residues. The ends were cut back, 6 bases at V and 7 bases at J, with 9 bases in the middle. CDR1 is SGHAT and CDR2 is FQNNGV in the germline V gene. This CDR3 reads CASRLGLEAFF. The DNA of the CDR3 is TGTGCCAGCAGGCTGGGGCTTGAAGCTTTCTTT.

The chain is built from TRBV6-1 and TRBJ1-1; unclear D gene. This CDR3 has 14 residues. Per the germline V gene, CDR1 is MNHNS and CDR2 is SASEGT. V was shortened by 3 bases and J by 10 bases, with 18 bases between the two germline ends. The CDR3 region is CASSDDVDGFPAFF. DNA for the CDR3: TGTGCCAGCAGTGATGACGTCGATGGGTTCCCAGCTTTCTTT.

The rearrangement joins TRBV5-1 to TRBJ2-3; D is undetermined. The V end lost 0 bases, the J end lost 6 bases, and 5 bases lay between the germline ends. The CDR3 totals 12 residues. In germline, CDR1 is SGHRS, CDR2 YFSETQ. CDR3 bases: TGCGCCAGCAGCTTGGTGCTGGATACGCAGTATTTT. It encodes CASSLVLDTQYF.

The CDR3 loop reads CASSLRASVTNEQFF. The DNA of the CDR3 is TGCGCCAGCAGCTTGAGGGCTAGCGTCACTAATGAGCAGTTCTTC. This chain links TRBV5-1 with TRBJ2-1, with D tentatively TRBD2 (6 bases). The CDR3 consists of 15 residues. V was cut by 1 base and J by 7 bases, with 15 bases left in between. In germline, CDR1 is SGHRS, CDR2 YFSETQ.

V is TRBV6-5 and J is TRBJ1-4, with D unclear. The V end was cut by 7 bases, the J end by 7 bases, with 13 bases between. This CDR3 has 13 amino acids. Per the germline V gene, CDR1 is MNHEY and CDR2 is SVGAGI. The chain's CDR3 is CASKRGGGEKLFF. CDR3 coding DNA: TGTGCCAGCAAGCGAGGAGGTGGTGAAAAACTGTTTTTT.

This rearrangement joins TRBV10-1 to TRBJ1-1; unclear D gene. Trimming cost V 4 bases and J 0 bases, with 6 bases left between them. Germline V CDR1 and CDR2: WNHNN, SYGVQD (reference sequence). The CDR3 has 13 residues. This CDR3 reads CASSVGMNTEAFF. CDR3 in DNA: TGCGCCAGCAGTGTAGGGATGAACACTGAAGCTTTCTTT.